Given below is one T cell receptor beta chain in context. This entry comes from a study of cytomegalovirus exposure and HLA in healthy donors. PCR amplification relied on 60 Vbeta primers (plus 13 Jbeta primers). Libraries were prepared by immunoSEQ multiplex PCR; TCRdb keeps only in-frame clonotypes and omits some of them. The profile covers some 120,000 clones, with around 74% appearing a single time and under 3.5% taken by the ten largest. The CDR3 has 16 amino acids. Per the germline V gene, CDR1 is SGDLS and CDR2 is YYNGEE. V shed 3 bases, J shed 0 bases, and the junction held 4 bases outside the gene matches.

Sequenced: PBMCs. This clonotype was obtained from a man aged 25-45 years in good health and CMV-seronegative. The chain joins TRBV9 to TRBJ2-1, with 9 bases that match TRBD2. CDR3 loop: CASSGAGGSSYNEQFF. DNA of the CDR3: TGTGCCAGCAGCGGAGCGGGGGGTTCCTCCTACAATGAGCAGTTCTTC. Supplemented by reference TRBV9 and TRBJ2-1, the full variable domain reads DSGVTQTPKHLITATGQRVTLRCSPRSGDLSVYWYQQSLDQGLQFLIQYYNGEERAKGNILERFSAQQFPDLHSELNLSSLELGDSALYFCASSGAGGSSYNEQFFGPGTRLTVL.